One and the same sample provided the 12 T cell receptor beta chains below, sequenced in a study of CD8+CD57+ T cells in acquired aplastic anemia (dated by TCRdb to the late 2010s). Expansion of CD8+CD57+ cells had been shown by flow cytometry in the patients chosen for sequencing. Sequenced on an Illumina HiSeq 2000. Genomic DNA was used as template for profiling of TCR beta VDJ combinations and CDR3 sequences. TCRdb reran the public reads through fastp at Q25 and MiXCR, keeping productive beta chains. Entries are consolidated by CDR3 protein sequence, retaining the most common genes and DNA. The sample table shows 180,000 or so distinct CDR3 sequences, and 50% to 65% are seen once. Approximately 40% of the sample is taken by the ten largest. Sample: sorted CD4+, CD8+, or CD8+CD57+ T cells (not recorded which) from PBMCs. The receptor source for this set is a human donor with aplastic anemia.

To note about this clonotype: This may stem from a read error, because a much larger clone lies one nucleotide away. The rearrangement uses TRBV7-3 and TRBJ2-7; no clear D. V shed 5 bases and J shed 8 bases, with 16 bases lying between them. Germline values: CDR1 SGHTA, CDR2 FQGTGA. The CDR3 runs to 13 residues. CDR3 sequence reads: CASSQEQYYKQYF. CDR3 in DNA: TGTGCCAGCAGCCAAGAACAGTATTACAAGCAGTACTTC.

This chain links TRBV20-1 with TRBJ2-7; D is possibly TRBD1 or TRBD2 (5 bases each). CDR1 and CDR2 (germline): DFQATT, SNEGSKA (reference sequence). This CDR3 has 13 residues. Trimming took 2 bases from V and 2 from J, leaving 10 bases between them. CDR3 loop: CSARWDGPYEQYF. For the CDR3, the DNA is TGCAGTGCTAGATGGGACGGCCCCTACGAGCAGTACTTC.

This clonotype was observed at least ten times. This sequence joins TRBV24-1 and TRBJ1-2; TRBD1 matches 8 bases. The germline V gene has CDR1 KGHDR and CDR2 SFDVKD. V was clipped by 9 bases and J by 0 bases; unmatched bases: 5. The CDR3 is 14 residues long. The CDR3 nucleotides read TGTGCCACCGGCGGGGACAGGACTAACTATGGCTACACCTTC. It yields the protein CATGGDRTNYGYTF.

CDR3 loop: CASSLIGVGTSSSEQYF. The CDR3 coding sequence is TGTGCCAGCAGCCTCATAGGTGTTGGGACTAGTTCTTCCGAGCAGTACTTC. This chain links TRBV7-2 with TRBJ2-7; TRBD2 agrees at 8 bases. CDR1 is SGHTA and CDR2 is FQGNSA in the germline V gene. Trimming took 5 bases from V and 6 from J; bases not matched to a gene: 18. The CDR3 consists of 17 residues.

The rearrangement joins TRBV6-5 to TRBJ2-7, with D maybe TRBD1 (6 bases). Trimming left V 6 bases short and J 0 bases short, with 15 bases between. CDR1 MNHEY and CDR2 SVGAGI come from the germline V gene. The length of the CDR3 is 15 residues. Here the CDR3 reads CASSRNLQGSYEQYF. The CDR3 coding sequence is TGTGCCAGCAGCCGCAATTTACAGGGCTCCTACGAGCAGTACTTC.

The chain employs TRBV5-1 and TRBJ1-2, with a tentative D call TRBD1 (6 bases). V was clipped by 0 bases and J by 7 bases, with 10 bases between them. Germline CDR1 and CDR2: SGHRS and YFSETQ. The CDR3 has 13 amino acids. Here the CDR3 DNA reads TGCGCCAGCAGCTTGGAGGGGGTCGCTGGCTACACCTTC. This translates into CASSLEGVAGYTF.

The genes are TRBV5-6 and TRBJ2-7; TRBD2 matches 7 bases. The V gene end was trimmed by 3 bases and the J gene end by 2 bases; junction bases not matched to a gene: 8. The CDR3 extends over 15 amino acids. Per germline, CDR1 SGHDT and CDR2 YYEEEE. CDR3 DNA: TGTGCCAGCAGCTCACAGACCAGCGGGGCCTACGAGCAGTACTTC. Translation gives CASSSQTSGAYEQYF.

V gene TRBV5-1 combines with J gene TRBJ1-4, with D perhaps matching TRBD1 (5 bases). The CDR3 loop spans 14 amino acids. Germline V gene lookup returns CDR1 SGHRS and CDR2 YFSETQ. Trimming shortened V by 1 base and J by 7 bases, and 11 bases separated the two germline ends. This CDR3 is CASSLSTGGEKLFF. DNA for the CDR3: TGCGCCAGCAGCTTGTCCACAGGTGGTGAAAAACTGTTTTTT.

This clonotype was detected a few times. The V and J genes are TRBV2 and TRBJ2-5, with a weak D call TRBD2 (5 bases). V shed 4 bases and J shed 5 bases, with 17 bases lying between them. CDR3 length: 15 residues. Germline values: CDR1 SNHLY, CDR2 FYNNEI. The CDR3 loop is CASSAAGSPSETQYF. The CDR3 bases are TGTGCCAGCAGTGCTGCCGGGTCTCCTAGCGAGACCCAGTACTTC.

This clonotype was observed a few times. The chain uses TRBV6-1 and TRBJ2-3; TRBD2 matches 12 bases. The V gene's germline CDR1 is MNHNS and CDR2 SASEGT. This CDR3 contains 15 residues. Unmatched junction bases numbered 11, after V lost 2 bases and J lost 14 bases. The CDR3 sequence is CASSEKRLAGGPSYF. CDR3 sequence (DNA): TGTGCCAGCAGTGAAAAGAGGCTAGCGGGGGGGCCATCGTATTTT.

The chain couples TRBV5-8 to TRBJ2-3; TRBD1 is a possible D gene (6 bases). The V gene lost 3 bases and the J gene lost 2 bases, with 19 bases spanning the gap. Germline V gene data show CDR1 as SGHTS and CDR2 as YDEGEE. The length of the CDR3 is 17 residues. CDR3 residues: CASSSPGQPSSTDTQYF. CDR3 bases: TGTGCCAGCAGCTCACCGGGACAACCTTCATCCACAGATACGCAGTATTTT.

This clonotype was detected many times. The V and J genes are TRBV4-1 and TRBJ2-7, with TRBD1 matching 7 bases. From germline, CDR1 is MGHRA and CDR2 YSYEKL. The CDR3 runs to 15 residues. V lost 4 bases and J lost 1; bases outside the gene matches: 7. The CDR3 loop is CASSPIVGQSYEQYF. CDR3 in DNA: TGCGCCAGCAGCCCCATCGTGGGACAGTCCTACGAGCAGTACTTC.